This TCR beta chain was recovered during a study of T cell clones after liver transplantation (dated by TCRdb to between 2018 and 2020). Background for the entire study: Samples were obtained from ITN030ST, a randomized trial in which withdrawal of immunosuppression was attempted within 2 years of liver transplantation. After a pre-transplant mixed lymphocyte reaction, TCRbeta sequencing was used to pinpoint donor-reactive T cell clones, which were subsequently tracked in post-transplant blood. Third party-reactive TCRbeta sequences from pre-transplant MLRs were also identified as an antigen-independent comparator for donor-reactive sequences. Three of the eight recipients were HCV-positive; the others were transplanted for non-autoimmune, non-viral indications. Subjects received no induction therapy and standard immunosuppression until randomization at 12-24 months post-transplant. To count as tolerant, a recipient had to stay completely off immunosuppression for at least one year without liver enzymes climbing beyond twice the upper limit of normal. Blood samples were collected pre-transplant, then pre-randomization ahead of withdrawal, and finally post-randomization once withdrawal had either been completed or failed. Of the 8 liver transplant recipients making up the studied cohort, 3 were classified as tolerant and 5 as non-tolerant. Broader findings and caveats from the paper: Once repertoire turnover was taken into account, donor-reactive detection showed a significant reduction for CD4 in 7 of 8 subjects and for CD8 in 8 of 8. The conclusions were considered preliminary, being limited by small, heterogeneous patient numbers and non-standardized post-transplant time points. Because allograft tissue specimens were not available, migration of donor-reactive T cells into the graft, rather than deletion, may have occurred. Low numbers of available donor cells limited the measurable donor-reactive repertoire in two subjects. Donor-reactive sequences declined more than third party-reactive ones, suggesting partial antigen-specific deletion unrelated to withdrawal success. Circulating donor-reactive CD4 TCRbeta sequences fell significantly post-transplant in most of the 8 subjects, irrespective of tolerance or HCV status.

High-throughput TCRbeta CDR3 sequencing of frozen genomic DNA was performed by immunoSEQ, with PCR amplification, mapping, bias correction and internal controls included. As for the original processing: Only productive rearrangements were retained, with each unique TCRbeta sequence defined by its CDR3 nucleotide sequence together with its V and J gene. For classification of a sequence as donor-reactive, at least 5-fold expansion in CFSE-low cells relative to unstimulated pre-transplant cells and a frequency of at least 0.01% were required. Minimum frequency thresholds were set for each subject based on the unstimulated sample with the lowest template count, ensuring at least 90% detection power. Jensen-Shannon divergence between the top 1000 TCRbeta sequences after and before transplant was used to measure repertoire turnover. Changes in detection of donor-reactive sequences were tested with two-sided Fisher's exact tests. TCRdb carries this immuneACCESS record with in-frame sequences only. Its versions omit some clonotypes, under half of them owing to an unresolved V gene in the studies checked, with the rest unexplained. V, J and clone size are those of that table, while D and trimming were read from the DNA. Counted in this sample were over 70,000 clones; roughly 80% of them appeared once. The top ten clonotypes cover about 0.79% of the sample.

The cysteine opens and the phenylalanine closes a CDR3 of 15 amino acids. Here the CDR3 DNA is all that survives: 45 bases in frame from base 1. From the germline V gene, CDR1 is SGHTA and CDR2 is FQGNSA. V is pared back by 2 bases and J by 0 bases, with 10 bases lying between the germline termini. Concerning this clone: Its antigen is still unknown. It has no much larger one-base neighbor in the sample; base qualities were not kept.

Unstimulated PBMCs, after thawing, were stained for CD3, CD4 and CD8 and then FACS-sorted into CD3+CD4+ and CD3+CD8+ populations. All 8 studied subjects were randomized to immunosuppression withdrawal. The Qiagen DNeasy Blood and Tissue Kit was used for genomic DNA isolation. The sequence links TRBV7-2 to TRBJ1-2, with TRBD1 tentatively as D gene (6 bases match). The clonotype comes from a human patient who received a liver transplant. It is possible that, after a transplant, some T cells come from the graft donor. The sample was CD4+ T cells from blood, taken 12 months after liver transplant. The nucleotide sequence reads TGTGCCAGCAGCTTAAGTAGGGGGGCTAACTATGGCTACACCTTC. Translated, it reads CASSLSRGANYGYTF. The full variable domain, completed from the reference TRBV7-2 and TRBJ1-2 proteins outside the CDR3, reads GAGVSQSPSNKVTEKGKDVELRCDPISGHTALYWYRQSLGQGLEFLIYFQGNSAPDKSGLPSDRFSAERTGGSVSTLTIQRTQQEDSAVYLCASSLSRGANYGYTFGSGTRLTVV.